In this sample, the clone carrying this TCR beta chain turned up a few times. The sample is drawn from a study of blood T cell repertoires in COVID-19. Germline V gene sequence: CDR1 MDHEN, CDR2 SYDVKM. The CDR3 contains 17 residues. Trimming at V came to 2 bases and at J to 0 bases, leaving 6 bases not matched to a gene. Here immunoSEQ multiplex PCR was the method, and the copy in TCRdb shows in-frame clones only, minus some. Seen here are 250,000 to 300,000 clones, approximately 86% observed once, and the top ten hold about 1%. The source material was PBMCs or T cells enriched from blood (not recorded which). V usage is TRBV28 and J usage is TRBJ1-4; 7 positions agree with TRBD1. The clonotype was recovered from a woman under 40 who had recovered from COVID-19. CDR3 sequence reads: CASSLVQGLATNEKLFF. The DNA of the CDR3 is TGTGCCAGCAGTTTAGTACAGGGGCTTGCAACTAATGAAAAACTGTTTTTT.